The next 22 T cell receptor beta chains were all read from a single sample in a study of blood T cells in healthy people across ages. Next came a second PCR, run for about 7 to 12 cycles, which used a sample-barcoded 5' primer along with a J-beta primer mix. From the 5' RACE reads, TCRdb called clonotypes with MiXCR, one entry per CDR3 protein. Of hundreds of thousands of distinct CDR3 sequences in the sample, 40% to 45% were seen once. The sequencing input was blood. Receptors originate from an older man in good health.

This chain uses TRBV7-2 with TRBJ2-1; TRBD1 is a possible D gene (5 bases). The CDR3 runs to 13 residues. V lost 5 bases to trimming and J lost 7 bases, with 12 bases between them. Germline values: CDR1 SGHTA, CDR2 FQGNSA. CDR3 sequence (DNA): TGTGCCAGCAGCCGTGGGTCAGGGAATGAGCAGTTCTTC. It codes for CASSRGSGNEQFF. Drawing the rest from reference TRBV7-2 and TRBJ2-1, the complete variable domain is GAGVSQSPSNKVTEKGKDVELRCDPISGHTALYWYRQSLGQGLEFLIYFQGNSAPDKSGLPSDRFSAERTGGSVSTLTIQRTQQEDSAVYLCASSRGSGNEQFFGPGTRLTVL.

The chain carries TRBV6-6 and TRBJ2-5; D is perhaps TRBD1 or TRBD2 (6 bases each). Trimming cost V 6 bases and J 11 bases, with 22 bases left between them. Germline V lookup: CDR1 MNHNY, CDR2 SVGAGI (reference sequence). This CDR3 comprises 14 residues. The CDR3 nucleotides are TGTGCCAGCAGCTCTGTGGGGGGCTCGCAGGAGCAGTACTTC. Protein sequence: CASSSVGGSQEQYF.

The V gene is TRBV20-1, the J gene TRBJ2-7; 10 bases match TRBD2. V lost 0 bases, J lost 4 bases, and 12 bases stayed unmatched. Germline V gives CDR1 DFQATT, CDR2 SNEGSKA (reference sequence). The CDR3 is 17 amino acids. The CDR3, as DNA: TGCAGTGCTAGAGATCGTCACCTAGCGGGAGTTCTGTACGAGCAGTACTTC. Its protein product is CSARDRHLAGVLYEQYF.

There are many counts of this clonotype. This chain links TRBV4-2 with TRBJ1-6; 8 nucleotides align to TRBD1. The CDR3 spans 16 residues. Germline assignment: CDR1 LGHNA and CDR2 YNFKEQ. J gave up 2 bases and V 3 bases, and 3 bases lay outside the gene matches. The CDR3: CASSQAGGAYNSPLHF. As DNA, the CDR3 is TGTGCCAGCAGCCAGGCAGGGGGCGCCTATAATTCACCCCTCCACTTT.

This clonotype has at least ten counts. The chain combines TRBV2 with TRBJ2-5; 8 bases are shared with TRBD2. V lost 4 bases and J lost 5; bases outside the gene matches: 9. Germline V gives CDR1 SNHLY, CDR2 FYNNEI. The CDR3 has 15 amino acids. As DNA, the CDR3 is TGTGCCAGCAGTGGAGTGGCGGGGGGCTCGGAGACCCAGTACTTC. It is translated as CASSGVAGGSETQYF.

The CDR3 DNA sequence: TGTGCCAGCAGTCGCGACGGGGGCGGAGCCACAGATACGCAGTATTTT. It translates to CASSRDGGGATDTQYF. The chain is built from TRBV7-2 and TRBJ2-3; D may match TRBD1 or TRBD2 (6 bases each). Trimming removed 6 bases at V and 2 bases at J, with 18 bases between. The germline V gene encodes CDR1 SGHTA and CDR2 FQGNSA. The CDR3 sequence is 16 residues long.

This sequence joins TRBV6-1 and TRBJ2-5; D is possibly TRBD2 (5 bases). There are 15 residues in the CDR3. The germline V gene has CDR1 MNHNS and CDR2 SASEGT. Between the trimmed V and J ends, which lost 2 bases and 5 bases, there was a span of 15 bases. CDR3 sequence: CASSERRVLGETQYF. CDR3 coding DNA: TGTGCCAGCAGTGAAAGGCGGGTTCTGGGGGAGACCCAGTACTTC.

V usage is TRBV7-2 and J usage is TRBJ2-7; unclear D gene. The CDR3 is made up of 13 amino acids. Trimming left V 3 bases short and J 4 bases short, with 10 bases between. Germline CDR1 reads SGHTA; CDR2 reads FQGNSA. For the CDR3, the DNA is TGTGCCAGCAGCTTCGATCCCGGGTACGAGCAGTACTTC. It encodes CASSFDPGYEQYF.

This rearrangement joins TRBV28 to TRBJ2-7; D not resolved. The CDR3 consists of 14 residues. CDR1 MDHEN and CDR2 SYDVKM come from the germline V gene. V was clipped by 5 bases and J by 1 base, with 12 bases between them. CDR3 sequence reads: CASSTKPGSYEQYF. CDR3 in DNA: TGTGCCAGCAGTACCAAGCCAGGTTCCTACGAGCAGTACTTC. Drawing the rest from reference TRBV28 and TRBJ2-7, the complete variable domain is DVKVTQSSRYLVKRTGEKVFLECVQDMDHENMFWYRQDPGLGLRLIYFSYDVKMKEKGDIPEGYSVSREKKERFSLILESASTNQTSMYLCASSTKPGSYEQYFGPGTRLTVT.

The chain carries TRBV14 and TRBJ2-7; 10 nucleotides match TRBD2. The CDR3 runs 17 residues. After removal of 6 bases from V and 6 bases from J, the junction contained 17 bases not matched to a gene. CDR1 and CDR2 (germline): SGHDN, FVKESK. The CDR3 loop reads CASSPGLASWLGFEQYF. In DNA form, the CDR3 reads TGTGCCAGCAGTCCGGGACTAGCGTCCTGGTTGGGATTCGAGCAGTACTTC.

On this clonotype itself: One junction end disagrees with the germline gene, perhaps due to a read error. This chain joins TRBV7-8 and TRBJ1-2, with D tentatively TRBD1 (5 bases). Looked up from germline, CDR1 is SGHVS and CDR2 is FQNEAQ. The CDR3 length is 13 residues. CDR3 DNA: TGTGCCAGCAGCTTAGGGGGGACTCTTGGCTACACTTTC. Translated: CASSLGGTLGYTF.

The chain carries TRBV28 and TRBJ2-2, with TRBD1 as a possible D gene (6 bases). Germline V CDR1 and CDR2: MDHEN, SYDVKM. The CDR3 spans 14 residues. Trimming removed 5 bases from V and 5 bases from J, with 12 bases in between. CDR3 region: CASSPGTLTGELFF. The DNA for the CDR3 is TGTGCCAGCAGTCCCGGGACATTGACCGGGGAGCTGTTTTTT.

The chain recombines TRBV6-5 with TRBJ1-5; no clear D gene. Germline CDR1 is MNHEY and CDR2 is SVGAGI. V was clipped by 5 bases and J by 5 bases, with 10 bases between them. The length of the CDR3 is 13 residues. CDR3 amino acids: CASSIVRDQPQHF. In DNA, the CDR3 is TGTGCCAGCAGTATCGTCCGCGATCAGCCCCAGCATTTT.

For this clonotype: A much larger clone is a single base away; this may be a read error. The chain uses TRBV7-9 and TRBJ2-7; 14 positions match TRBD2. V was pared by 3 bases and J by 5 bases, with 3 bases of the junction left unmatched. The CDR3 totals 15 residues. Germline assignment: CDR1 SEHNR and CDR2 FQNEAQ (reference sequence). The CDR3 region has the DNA TGTGCCAGCAGCTTGGCGGGACTAGCGGGAGACGAGCAGTACTTC. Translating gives CASSLAGLAGDEQYF.

The CDR3 is CASSFGKDTGELFF. The CDR3 DNA sequence: TGTGCCAGCAGCTTTGGGAAGGACACCGGGGAGCTGTTTTTT. The chain is built from TRBV7-3 and TRBJ2-2, with D unresolved. There are 14 residues in the CDR3. Germline V gene sequence: CDR1 SGHTA, CDR2 FQGTGA. Trimming removed 3 bases at V and 3 bases at J, with 8 bases between.

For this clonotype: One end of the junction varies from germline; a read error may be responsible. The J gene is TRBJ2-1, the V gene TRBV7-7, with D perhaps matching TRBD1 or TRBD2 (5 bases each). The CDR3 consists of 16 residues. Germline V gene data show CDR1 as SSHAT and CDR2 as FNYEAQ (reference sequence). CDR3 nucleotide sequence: TGTGCTAGCAGCCGGACACCTAGCTCCGTCACCAATGAGCAGTTCTTC. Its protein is CASSRTPSSVTNEQFF.

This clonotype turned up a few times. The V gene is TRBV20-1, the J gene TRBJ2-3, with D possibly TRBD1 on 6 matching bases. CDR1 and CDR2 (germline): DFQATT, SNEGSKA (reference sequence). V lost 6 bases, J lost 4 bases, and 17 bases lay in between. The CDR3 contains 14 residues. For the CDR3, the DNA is TGCAGTGCCCTGGGGCCAGGGGTCCCAGATACGCAGTATTTT. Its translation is CSALGPGVPDTQYF.

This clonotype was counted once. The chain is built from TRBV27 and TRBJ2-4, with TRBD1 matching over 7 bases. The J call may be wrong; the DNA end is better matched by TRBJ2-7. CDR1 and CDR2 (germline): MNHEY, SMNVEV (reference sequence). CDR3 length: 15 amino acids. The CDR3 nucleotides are TGTGCCAGCAGTCTCATAGGGGGCGGCGAGGACGAGCAGTACTTC. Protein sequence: CASSLIGGGEDEQYF.

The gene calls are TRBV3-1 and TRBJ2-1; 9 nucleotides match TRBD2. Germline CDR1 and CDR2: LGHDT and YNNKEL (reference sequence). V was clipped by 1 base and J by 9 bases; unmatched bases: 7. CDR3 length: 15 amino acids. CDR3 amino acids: CASSQARGGASEQFF. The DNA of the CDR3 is TGTGCCAGCAGCCAAGCTCGCGGGGGGGCGAGTGAGCAGTTCTTC.

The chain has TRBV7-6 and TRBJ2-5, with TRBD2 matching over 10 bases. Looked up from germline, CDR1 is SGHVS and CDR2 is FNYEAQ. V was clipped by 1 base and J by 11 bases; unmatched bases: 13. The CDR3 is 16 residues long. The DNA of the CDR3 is TGTGCCAGCAGCTTAGGGGTAGCGGGGGGTGACAATGAGCAGTACTTC. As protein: CASSLGVAGGDNEQYF.

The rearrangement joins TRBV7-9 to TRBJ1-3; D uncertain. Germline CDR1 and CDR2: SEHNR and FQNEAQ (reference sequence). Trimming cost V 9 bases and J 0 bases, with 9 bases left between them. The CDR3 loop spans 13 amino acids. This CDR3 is CARGILSGNTIYF. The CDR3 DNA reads TGTGCCAGAGGGATTCTCTCTGGAAACACCATATATTTT. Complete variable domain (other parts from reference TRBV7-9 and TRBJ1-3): DTGVSQNPRHKITKRGQNVTFRCDPISEHNRLYWYRQTLGQGPEFLTYFQNEAQLEKSRLLSDRFSAERPKGSFSTLEIQRTEQGDSAMYLCARGILSGNTIYFGEGSWLTVV.

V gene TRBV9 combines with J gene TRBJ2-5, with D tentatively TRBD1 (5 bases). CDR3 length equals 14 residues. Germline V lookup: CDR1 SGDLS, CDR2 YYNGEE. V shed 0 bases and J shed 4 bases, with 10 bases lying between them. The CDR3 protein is CASSVGRGRETQYF. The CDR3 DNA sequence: TGTGCCAGCAGCGTAGGAAGGGGCAGAGAGACCCAGTACTTC.